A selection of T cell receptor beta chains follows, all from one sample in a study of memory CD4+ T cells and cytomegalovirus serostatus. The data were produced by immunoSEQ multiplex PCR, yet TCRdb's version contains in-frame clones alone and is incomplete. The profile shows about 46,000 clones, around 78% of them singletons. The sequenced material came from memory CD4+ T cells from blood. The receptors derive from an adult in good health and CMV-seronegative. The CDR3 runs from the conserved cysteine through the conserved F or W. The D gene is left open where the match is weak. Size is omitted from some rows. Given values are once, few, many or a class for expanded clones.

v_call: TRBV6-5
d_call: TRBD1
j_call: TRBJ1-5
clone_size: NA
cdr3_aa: CASSKDRGGKPQHF
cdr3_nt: TGTGCCAGCAGTAAGGACAGGGGCGGTAAGCCCCAGCATTTT

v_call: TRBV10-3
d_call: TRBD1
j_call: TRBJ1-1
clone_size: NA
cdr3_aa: CAISTDRGSPEAFF
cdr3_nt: TGTGCCATCAGTACGGACAGGGGGTCGCCTGAAGCTTTCTTT

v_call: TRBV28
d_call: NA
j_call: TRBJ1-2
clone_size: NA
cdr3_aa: CATDRRLNYGYTF
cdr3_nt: TGTGCCACCGACAGACGGCTCAACTATGGCTACACCTTC

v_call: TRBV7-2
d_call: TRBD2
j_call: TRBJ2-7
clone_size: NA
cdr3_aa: CASSFQVAGGSPYEQYF
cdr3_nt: TGTGCCAGCAGCTTCCAAGTAGCGGGGGGGTCTCCCTACGAGCAGTACTTC

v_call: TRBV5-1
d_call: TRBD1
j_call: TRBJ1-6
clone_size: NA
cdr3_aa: CASSPQGGTNSPLHF
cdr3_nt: TGCGCCAGCAGCCCCCAGGGGGGGACGAATTCACCCCTCCACTTT

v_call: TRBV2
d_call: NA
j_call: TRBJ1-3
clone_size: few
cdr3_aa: CASARGSGNTIYF
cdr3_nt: TGTGCCAGCGCCCGGGGCTCTGGAAACACCATATATTTT

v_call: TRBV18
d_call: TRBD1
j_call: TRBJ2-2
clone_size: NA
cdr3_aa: CASSSDRANTGELFF
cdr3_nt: TGTGCCAGCTCTTCGGACAGGGCGAACACCGGGGAGCTGTTTTTT

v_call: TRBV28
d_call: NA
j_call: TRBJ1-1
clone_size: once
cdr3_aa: CASSWDIGTEAFF
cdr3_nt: TGTGCCAGCAGTTGGGACATAGGCACTGAAGCTTTCTTT

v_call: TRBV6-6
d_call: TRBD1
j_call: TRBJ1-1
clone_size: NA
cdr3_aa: CASSYPTGEAFF
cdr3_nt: TGTGCCAGCAGTTACCCGACAGGGGAAGCTTTCTTT

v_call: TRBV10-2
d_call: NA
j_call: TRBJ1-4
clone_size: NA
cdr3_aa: CASSETEGTEKLFF
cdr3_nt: TGCGCCAGCAGTGAGACGGAGGGCACTGAAAAACTGTTTTTT

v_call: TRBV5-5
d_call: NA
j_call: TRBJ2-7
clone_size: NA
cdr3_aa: CASSLDRSSYEQYF
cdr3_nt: TGTGCCAGCAGCTTGGACCGGAGCTCCTACGAGCAGTACTTC

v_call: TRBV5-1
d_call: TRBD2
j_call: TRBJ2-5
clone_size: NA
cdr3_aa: CASTPLADQETQYF
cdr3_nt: TGCGCCAGCACTCCTCTAGCGGATCAAGAGACCCAGTACTTC

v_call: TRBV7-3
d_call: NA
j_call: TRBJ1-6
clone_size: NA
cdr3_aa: CASSRYRSSPLHF
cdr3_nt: TGTGCCAGCAGCAGATACAGGAGCTCACCCCTCCACTTT

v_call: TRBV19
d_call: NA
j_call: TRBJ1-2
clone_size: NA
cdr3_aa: CASSQEGPPYGYTF
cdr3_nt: TGTGCCAGTAGTCAAGAGGGGCCGCCCTATGGCTACACCTTC

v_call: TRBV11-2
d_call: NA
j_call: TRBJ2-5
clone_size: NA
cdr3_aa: CASSLGGLEQETQYF
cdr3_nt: TGTGCCAGCAGCTTGGGTGGCTTAGAACAAGAGACCCAGTACTTC

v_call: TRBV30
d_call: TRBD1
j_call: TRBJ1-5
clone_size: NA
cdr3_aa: CAWSPRAGGPQHF
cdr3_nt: TGTGCCTGGAGTCCCAGGGCAGGGGGGCCCCAGCATTTT

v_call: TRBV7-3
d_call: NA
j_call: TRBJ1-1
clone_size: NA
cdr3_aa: CASSLPGETGRGTEAFF
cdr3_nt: TGTGCCAGCAGCTTACCCGGGGAAACTGGGCGGGGCACTGAAGCTTTCTTT

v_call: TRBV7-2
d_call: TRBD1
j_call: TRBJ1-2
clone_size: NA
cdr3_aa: CASSLLFRDRGDGYTF
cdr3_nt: TGTGCCAGCAGCTTACTATTCCGGGACAGGGGAGATGGCTACACCTTC

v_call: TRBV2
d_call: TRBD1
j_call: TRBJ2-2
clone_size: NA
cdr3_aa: CASTRTGNTGELFF
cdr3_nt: TGTGCCAGCACCCGGACAGGGAACACCGGGGAGCTGTTTTTT

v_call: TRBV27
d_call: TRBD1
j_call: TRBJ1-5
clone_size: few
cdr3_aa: CASSTHTGADQPQHF
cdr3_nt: TGTGCCAGCAGTACACATACAGGGGCTGATCAGCCCCAGCATTTT

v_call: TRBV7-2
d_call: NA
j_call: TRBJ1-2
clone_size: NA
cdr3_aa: CASSYRSGGDYGYTF
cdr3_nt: TGTGCCAGCAGCTATCGTTCCGGGGGTGACTATGGCTACACCTTC

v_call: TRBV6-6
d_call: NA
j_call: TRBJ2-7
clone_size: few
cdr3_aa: CASIRGRNGNEQYF
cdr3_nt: TGTGCCAGCATCAGAGGCAGGAATGGCAACGAGCAGTACTTC

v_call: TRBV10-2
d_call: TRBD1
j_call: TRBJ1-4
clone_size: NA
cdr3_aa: CASRVGTGGNEKLFF
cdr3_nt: TGCGCCAGCAGAGTAGGGACAGGTGGTAATGAAAAACTGTTTTTT

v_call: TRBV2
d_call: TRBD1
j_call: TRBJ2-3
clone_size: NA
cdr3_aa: CASSAGTGSLTDTQYF
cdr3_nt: TGTGCCAGCAGTGCCGGGACAGGGTCCCTAACAGATACGCAGTATTTT

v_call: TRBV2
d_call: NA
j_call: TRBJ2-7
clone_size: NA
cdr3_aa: CASSVEYEQYF
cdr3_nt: TGTGCCAGCAGTGTTGAGTACGAGCAGTACTTC

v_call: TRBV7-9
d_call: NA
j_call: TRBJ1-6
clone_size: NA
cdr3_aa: CASSQDLEAGSLHF
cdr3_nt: TGTGCCAGCAGCCAAGATCTGGAAGCGGGATCCCTCCACTTT

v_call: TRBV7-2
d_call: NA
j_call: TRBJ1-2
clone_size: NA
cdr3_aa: CASSLVSGIVGGYTF
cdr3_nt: TGTGCCAGCAGCTTGGTGTCAGGGATTGTAGGTGGCTACACCTTC

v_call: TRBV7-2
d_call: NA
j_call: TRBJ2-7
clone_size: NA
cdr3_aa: CATGWASMYEQYF
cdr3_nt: TGTGCCACCGGCTGGGCCAGTATGTACGAGCAGTACTTC

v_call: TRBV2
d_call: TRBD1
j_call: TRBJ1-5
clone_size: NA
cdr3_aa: CASSAGQGKDQPQHF
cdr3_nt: TGTGCCAGCAGTGCGGGACAGGGTAAGGATCAGCCCCAGCATTTT

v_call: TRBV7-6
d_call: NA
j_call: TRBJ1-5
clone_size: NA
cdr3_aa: CASSLGSRNQPQHF
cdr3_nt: TGTGCCAGCAGCTTAGGATCGCGCAATCAGCCCCAGCATTTT

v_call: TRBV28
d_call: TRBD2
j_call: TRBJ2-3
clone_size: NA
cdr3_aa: CASSFDRGVGYTQYF
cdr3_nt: TGTGCCAGCAGTTTTGACCGGGGGGTTGGGTATACGCAGTATTTT

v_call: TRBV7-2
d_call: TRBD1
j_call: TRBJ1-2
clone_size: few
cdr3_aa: CASSAGTGGSYGYTF
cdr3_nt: TGTGCCAGCAGCGCCGGGACAGGGGGTAGCTATGGCTACACCTTC

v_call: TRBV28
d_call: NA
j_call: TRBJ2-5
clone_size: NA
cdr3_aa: CASSLLRETQYF
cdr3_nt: TGTGCCAGCAGTTTACTAAGAGAGACCCAGTACTTC

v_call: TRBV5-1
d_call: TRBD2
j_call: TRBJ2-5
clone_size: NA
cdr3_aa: CASSLGTIQETQYF
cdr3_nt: TGCGCCAGCAGCTTAGGGACTATCCAAGAGACCCAGTACTTC

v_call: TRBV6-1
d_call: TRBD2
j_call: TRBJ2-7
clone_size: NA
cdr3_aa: CASSAGGDVYEQYF
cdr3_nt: TGTGCCAGCAGTGCCGGGGGGGATGTCTACGAGCAGTACTTC

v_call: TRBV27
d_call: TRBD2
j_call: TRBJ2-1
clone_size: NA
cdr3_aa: CASSRTSGGNEQFF
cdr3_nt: TGTGCCAGCAGTCGGACTAGCGGGGGCAATGAGCAGTTCTTC

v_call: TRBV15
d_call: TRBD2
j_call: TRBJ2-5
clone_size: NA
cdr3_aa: CATSIGLAVQETQYF
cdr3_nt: TGTGCCACCAGCATCGGACTAGCGGTCCAAGAGACCCAGTACTTC

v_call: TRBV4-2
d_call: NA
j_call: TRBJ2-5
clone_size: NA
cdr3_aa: CASSQGGKETQYF
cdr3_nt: TGTGCCAGCAGCCAAGGCGGGAAAGAGACCCAGTACTTC

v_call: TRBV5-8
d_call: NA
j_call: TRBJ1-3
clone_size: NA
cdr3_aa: CASSSRTGNTIYF
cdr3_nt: TGTGCCAGCAGCTCTAGAACTGGAAACACCATATATTTT